A selection of T cell receptor beta chains follows, all from one sample in a study of shared clonotypes between healthy human individuals. The repertoire was sequenced with immunoSEQ multiplex PCR; TCRdb's copy has only in-frame clones and lacks some. The sample shows 980,000 or so clones, 76% of them seen only once. The specimen was memory CD4+ T cells sorted from blood. These receptors all stem from a man between 18 and 35 years old in good health. Both conserved end residues are part of each CDR3. The order of the fields is D gene, clone size, V gene, J gene, CDR3 protein, CDR3 DNA. The D gene is left open where the match is weak. Rows give clone size only sometimes, using once, few, many, or a class for an expanded clone.

>NA|few|TRBV10-3|TRBJ2-3
CAISSTDTQYF
TGTGCCATCTCAAGCACAGATACGCAGTATTTT
>TRBD2|NA|TRBV9|TRBJ2-3
CASSPGLAEFTDTQYF
TGTGCCAGCAGCCCCGGACTAGCGGAGTTCACAGATACGCAGTATTTT
>NA|NA|TRBV30|TRBJ2-1
CAWIGRALQHEQFF
TGTGCCTGGATTGGCAGGGCATTACAACATGAGCAGTTCTTC
>NA|NA|TRBV11-3|TRBJ2-3
CASSPGGTDTQYF
TGTGCCAGCAGCCCGGGGGGCACAGATACGCAGTATTTT
>NA|NA|TRBV19|TRBJ1-1
CASSSTAQGSGGAFF
TGTGCCAGTAGTAGTACCGCTCAGGGGTCTGGAGGAGCTTTCTTT
>NA|once|TRBV9|TRBJ2-7
CASSEARAGQGDEQYF
TGTGCCAGCAGCGAGGCCAGGGCGGGACAAGGGGACGAGCAGTACTTC
>NA|few|TRBV5-1|TRBJ2-5
CASSLALGGRSETQYF
TGCGCCAGCAGCTTGGCCCTAGGAGGGAGGAGCGAGACCCAGTACTTC
>NA|few|TRBV6-1|TRBJ1-5
CASSEPGIYSNQPQHF
TGTGCCAGCAGTGAACCGGGAATTTATAGCAATCAGCCCCAGCATTTT
>TRBD1|NA|TRBV7-8|TRBJ2-2
CASSSLGTDTGELFF
TGTGCCAGCAGCTCGCTGGGGACAGACACCGGGGAGCTGTTTTTT
>NA|NA|TRBV25-1|TRBJ2-7
CASSTSLQEQYF
TGTGCCAGCAGTACCAGCCTGCAAGAGCAGTACTTC
>NA|once|TRBV5-1|TRBJ2-5
CASSLSRVVETQYF
TGCGCCAGCAGCTTGTCCAGGGTCGTAGAGACCCAGTACTTC
>TRBD1|NA|TRBV4-3|TRBJ1-2
CASSQGQGALGYTF
TGCGCCAGCAGCCAAGGACAGGGGGCGCTTGGCTACACCTTC
>NA|NA|TRBV7-2|TRBJ1-2
CASSTGNYGYTF
TGTGCCAGCAGCACAGGGAACTATGGCTACACCTTC
>NA|NA|TRBV7-2|TRBJ1-3
CASSPHQGSSGNTIYF
TGTGCCAGCAGCCCACACCAGGGGAGCTCTGGAAACACCATATATTTT
>NA|NA|TRBV6-5|TRBJ2-5
CASSLGRQKETQYF
TGTGCCAGCAGTTTAGGACGGCAAAAAGAGACCCAGTACTTC
>NA|NA|TRBV6-5|TRBJ1-6
CASRIQGDNSPLHF
TGTGCCAGCAGGATACAGGGAGATAATTCACCCCTCCACTTT
>TRBD2|once|TRBV28|TRBJ2-7
CASSSSGSAGASYEQYF
TGTGCCAGCAGTTCCAGCGGGTCAGCGGGGGCCTCCTACGAGCAGTACTTC
>NA|NA|TRBV6-6|TRBJ1-1
CASSRDTEAFF
TGTGCCAGCAGTCGGGACACTGAAGCTTTCTTT
>TRBD2|NA|TRBV5-1|TRBJ2-2
CASSSSGRRDTGELFF
TGCGCCAGCAGCTCTAGCGGGAGACGCGACACCGGGGAGCTGTTTTTT
>NA|NA|TRBV2|TRBJ2-1
CASSIEFNYNEQFF
TGTGCCAGCAGCATAGAATTCAACTACAATGAGCAGTTCTTC
>NA|NA|TRBV28|TRBJ2-3
CASSLRLSGGTDTQYF
TGTGCCAGCAGTTTAAGGCTCTCGGGGGGCACAGATACGCAGTATTTT
>TRBD1|NA|TRBV5-3|TRBJ2-3
CARSRQGAHTDTQYF
TGTGCCAGAAGCCGCCAGGGGGCCCACACAGATACGCAGTATTTT
>NA|NA|TRBV18|TRBJ1-1
CASFGGIMGTEAFF
TGTGCCAGCTTTGGGGGGATCATGGGCACTGAAGCTTTCTTT
>TRBD2|few|TRBV5-1|TRBJ2-1
CASSRDSGGGPDEQFF
TGCGCCAGCAGTCGAGATAGCGGGGGTGGACCCGATGAGCAGTTCTTC
>NA|few|TRBV29-1|TRBJ1-3
CSVVPKTSGNTIYF
TGCAGCGTTGTTCCGAAAACATCTGGAAACACCATATATTTT
>NA|NA|TRBV28|TRBJ2-1
CASSLDSGAYNEQFF
TGTGCCAGCAGTCTTGATTCGGGGGCCTACAATGAGCAGTTCTTC
>NA|NA|TRBV30|TRBJ1-1
CAWRVDSHLTEAFF
TGTGCCTGGAGGGTAGACAGCCACCTCACTGAAGCTTTCTTT
>TRBD1|NA|TRBV6-1|TRBJ2-7
CATDRASSYEQYF
TGTGCCACCGACAGGGCGAGCTCCTACGAGCAGTACTTC
>NA|NA|TRBV7-9|TRBJ1-1
CASSLGQGYTEAFF
TGTGCCAGCAGCTTAGGGCAGGGGTACACTGAAGCTTTCTTT
>NA|NA|TRBV5-8|TRBJ1-4
CASSLGTGTGEKLFF
TGTGCCAGCAGCTTGGGTACAGGGACTGGTGAAAAACTGTTTTTT
>NA|NA|TRBV30|TRBJ1-2
CAWRTGLGNYGYTF
TGTGCCTGGAGGACAGGACTGGGAAATTATGGCTACACCTTC
>TRBD1|NA|TRBV18|TRBJ1-1
CASSPQGAVNTEAFF
TGTGCCAGCTCACCACAGGGGGCGGTGAACACTGAAGCTTTCTTT
>NA|NA|TRBV27|TRBJ2-2
CASSLLGRNTGELFF
TGTGCCAGCAGTTTATTGGGGAGAAACACCGGGGAGCTGTTTTTT
>NA|few|TRBV19|TRBJ1-6
CASSTDGQNSPLHF
TGTGCCAGTAGTACGGACGGGCAAAATTCACCCCTCCACTTT
>NA|NA|TRBV6-5|TRBJ2-2
CASKNPERTGELFF
TGTGCCAGTAAGAACCCCGAAAGGACCGGGGAGCTGTTTTTT
>NA|once|TRBV4-3|TRBJ2-3
CASSLDVSTDTQYF
TGCGCCAGCAGCCTGGACGTTAGCACAGATACGCAGTATTTT
>TRBD2|NA|TRBV7-9|TRBJ2-7
CASSLTGGGRHTYEQYF
TGTGCCAGCAGCTTAACGGGAGGGGGGCGACACACCTACGAGCAGTACTTC
>TRBD1|NA|TRBV6-1|TRBJ2-5
CASREDRGGFTQYF
TGTGCCAGCAGGGAAGACAGGGGCGGGTTCACCCAGTACTTC
>NA|NA|TRBV5-1|TRBJ1-6
CASSLGARRPLHF
TGCGCCAGCAGCTTGGGGGCGAGGAGGCCCCTCCACTTT
>TRBD2|NA|TRBV5-1|TRBJ2-1
CASSLFLLAGHNEQFF
TGCGCCAGCAGCTTGTTTTTGCTAGCGGGGCACAATGAGCAGTTCTTC
>TRBD2|once|TRBV28|TRBJ2-2
CASIPSGGSNTGELFF
TGTGCCAGCATCCCTAGCGGGGGATCGAACACCGGGGAGCTGTTTTTT
>TRBD1|NA|TRBV7-2|TRBJ1-6
CASSPRTGDGSPLHF
TGTGCCAGCAGCCCGAGGACAGGGGATGGTTCACCCCTCCACTTT
>NA|NA|TRBV11-3|TRBJ2-3
CASSLNGYTDTQYF
TGTGCCAGCAGCTTAAATGGATACACAGATACGCAGTATTTT
>NA|few|TRBV18|TRBJ2-3
CASSPPTTDTQYF
TGTGCCAGCTCACCACCGACGACGGATACGCAGTATTTT
>NA|NA|TRBV11-2|TRBJ2-5
CASSQDGIQETQYF
TGTGCCAGCAGCCAGGACGGAATCCAAGAGACCCAGTACTTC
>TRBD1|NA|TRBV28|TRBJ2-7
CASSGGQGVRGDF
TGTGCCAGCAGTGGCGGACAGGGGGTTAGGGGGGACTTC
>NA|NA|TRBV18|TRBJ2-2
CASSPSNSLTGELFF
TGTGCCAGCTCACCGAGCAACAGCCTAACCGGGGAGCTGTTTTTT
>NA|once|TRBV7-2|TRBJ2-4
CASSLKAKNIQYF
TGTGCCAGCAGCTTAAAGGCCAAAAACATTCAGTACTTC
>TRBD1|once|TRBV2|TRBJ2-5
CASRFTGGRETQYF
TGTGCCAGCAGGTTCACAGGGGGACGGGAGACCCAGTACTTC
>TRBD1|few|TRBV27|TRBJ1-6
CASRGGQAYNSPLHF
TGTGCCAGCAGGGGGGGACAGGCATATAATTCACCCCTCCACTTT
>NA|NA|TRBV9|TRBJ1-6
CASSPLQGNSPLHF
TGTGCCAGCAGCCCCCTTCAGGGGAATTCACCCCTCCACTTT
>NA|NA|TRBV30|TRBJ1-6
CAWSRGSGNSPLHF
TGTGCCTGGAGTAGGGGGTCGGGTAATTCACCCCTCCACTTT
>NA|NA|TRBV18|TRBJ1-4
CASSPGTSNEKLFF
TGTGCCAGCTCACCAGGCACTTCAAATGAAAAACTGTTTTTT
>TRBD1|NA|TRBV2|TRBJ2-7
CASTSDRGPYEQYF
TGTGCCAGCACCTCGGACAGGGGGCCCTACGAGCAGTACTTC
>NA|NA|TRBV11-2|TRBJ2-5
CASSLSGKRAKETQYF
TGTGCCAGCAGCTTATCCGGGAAGCGGGCCAAAGAGACCCAGTACTTC
>NA|once|TRBV5-8|TRBJ2-7
CASSKIISYEQYF
TGTGCCAGCAGCAAGATCATTTCCTACGAGCAGTACTTC
>NA|NA|TRBV30|TRBJ2-2
CAWRSLVELFF
TGTGCCTGGAGGTCCCTAGTGGAGCTGTTTTTT
>NA|few|TRBV19|TRBJ1-1
CASSIGGNTEAFF
TGTGCCAGTAGTATAGGGGGGAACACTGAAGCTTTCTTT
>NA|NA|TRBV4-1|TRBJ2-2
CASSPFTGELFF
TGCGCCAGCAGCCCGTTTACCGGGGAGCTGTTTTTT
>TRBD2|NA|TRBV10-1|TRBJ2-7
CASSESGGSVEQYF
TGCGCCAGCAGTGAGTCCGGCGGGAGCGTCGAGCAGTACTTC